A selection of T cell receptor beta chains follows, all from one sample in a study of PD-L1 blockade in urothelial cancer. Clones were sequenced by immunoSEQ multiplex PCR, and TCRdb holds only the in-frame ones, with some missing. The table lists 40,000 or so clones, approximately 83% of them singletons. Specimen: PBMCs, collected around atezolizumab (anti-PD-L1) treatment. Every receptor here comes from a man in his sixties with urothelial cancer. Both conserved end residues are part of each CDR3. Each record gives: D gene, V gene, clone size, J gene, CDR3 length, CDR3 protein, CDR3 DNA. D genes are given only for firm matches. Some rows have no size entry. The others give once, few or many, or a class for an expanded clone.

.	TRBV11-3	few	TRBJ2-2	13	CASSPTNTGELFF	TGTGCCAGCAGCCCTACCAACACCGGGGAGCTGTTTTTT
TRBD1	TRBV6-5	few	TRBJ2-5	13	CATAQGRVETQYF	TGTGCCACCGCACAGGGGAGAGTCGAGACCCAGTACTTC
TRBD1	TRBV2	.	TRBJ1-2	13	CASSGTGRNGYTF	TGTGCCAGCAGTGGGACAGGGAGAAATGGCTACACCTTC
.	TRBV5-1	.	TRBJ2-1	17	CASSPYGQGSSYNEQFF	TGCGCCAGCAGCCCCTATGGCCAGGGGAGCTCCTACAATGAGCAGTTCTTC
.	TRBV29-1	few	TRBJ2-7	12	CSVSYSSYEQYF	TGCAGCGTTTCCTATTCATCCTACGAGCAGTACTTC
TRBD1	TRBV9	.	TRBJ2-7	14	CASNKGAPADEQYF	TGTGCCAGCAATAAGGGGGCCCCGGCGGACGAGCAGTACTTC
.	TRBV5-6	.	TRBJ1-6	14	CASSSGGLNSPLHF	TGTGCCAGCAGCTCGGGGGGGTTGAATTCACCCCTCCACTTT
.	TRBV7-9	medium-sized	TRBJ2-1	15	CASSLRLSSYNEQFF	TGTGCCAGCAGCTTACGACTGAGCTCCTACAATGAGCAGTTCTTC
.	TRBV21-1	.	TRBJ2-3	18	CASSKDGQAALGTDTQYF	TGTGCCAGCAGCAAAGATGGACAGGCGGCCCTTGGCACAGATACGCAGTATTTT
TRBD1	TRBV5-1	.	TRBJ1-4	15	CASSLTGTENEKLFF	TGCGCCAGCAGCTTAACCGGGACAGAAAATGAAAAACTGTTTTTT
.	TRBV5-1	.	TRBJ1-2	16	CASSLEATTTAYGYTF	TGCGCCAGCAGCTTGGAAGCCACAACGACAGCCTATGGCTACACCTTC
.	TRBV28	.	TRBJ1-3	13	CASLQGYGNTIYF	TGTGCCAGCCTCCAGGGGTATGGAAACACCATATATTTT
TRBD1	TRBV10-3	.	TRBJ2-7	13	CAISGGQDYEQYF	TGTGCCATCAGTGGGGGACAGGACTACGAGCAGTACTTC
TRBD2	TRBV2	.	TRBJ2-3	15	CASSELLRGMDTQYF	TGTGCCAGCAGTGAATTGTTGCGGGGGATGGATACGCAGTATTTT
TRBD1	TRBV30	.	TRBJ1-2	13	CAWAGGFGYGYTF	TGTGCCTGGGCAGGGGGCTTCGGCTATGGCTACACCTTC
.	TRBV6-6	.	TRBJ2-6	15	CASSYRISGANVLTF	TGTGCCAGCAGTTATCGTATCTCTGGGGCCAACGTCCTGACTTTC
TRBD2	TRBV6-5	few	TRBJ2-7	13	CASRAGVENEQYF	TGTGCCAGCAGAGCGGGGGTTGAGAACGAGCAGTACTTC
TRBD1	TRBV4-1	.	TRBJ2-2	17	CASSSPRDRDFGGELFF	TGCGCCAGCAGCTCCCCCCGGGACAGGGATTTCGGCGGGGAGCTGTTTTTT
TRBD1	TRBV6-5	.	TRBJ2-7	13	CASSWGQGYEQYF	TGTGCCAGCAGTTGGGGACAGGGGTACGAGCAGTACTTC
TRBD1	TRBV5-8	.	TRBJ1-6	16	CASLPGQGLVNSPLHF	TGTGCCAGCTTACCGGGACAGGGACTCGTGAATTCACCCCTCCACTTT
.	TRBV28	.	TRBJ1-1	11	CASSLNSEAFF	TGTGCCAGCAGTTTGAACAGTGAAGCTTTCTTT
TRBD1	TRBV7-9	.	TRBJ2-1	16	CASSKSTGTGVYEQFF	TGTGCCAGCAGCAAATCCACCGGGACAGGGGTCTATGAGCAGTTCTTC
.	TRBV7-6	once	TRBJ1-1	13	CASSADLNTEAFF	TGTGCCAGCAGCGCAGACTTGAACACTGAAGCTTTCTTT
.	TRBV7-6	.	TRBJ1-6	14	CASSLGRAESPLHF	TGTGCCAGCAGCCTAGGCAGGGCCGAGTCACCCCTCCACTTT
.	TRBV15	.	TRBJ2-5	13	CATSPRGRETQYF	TGTGCCACCAGCCCTCGAGGTAGAGAGACCCAGTACTTC
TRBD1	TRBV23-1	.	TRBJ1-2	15	CASSHTDRGLYGYTF	TGCGCCAGCAGTCATACGGACAGGGGGCTCTATGGCTACACCTTC
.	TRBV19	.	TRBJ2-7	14	CASSATTGSYEQYF	TGTGCCAGTAGTGCGACGACAGGATCCTACGAGCAGTACTTC
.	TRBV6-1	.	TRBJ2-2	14	CASQNRVAAGELFF	TGTGCCAGTCAAAACAGGGTGGCGGCCGGGGAGCTGTTTTTT
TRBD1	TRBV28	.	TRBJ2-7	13	CASSSTGNHEQYF	TGTGCCAGCAGTTCGACAGGGAACCACGAGCAGTACTTC
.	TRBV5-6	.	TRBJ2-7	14	CASSLGLAYDEQYF	TGTGCCAGCAGCTTGGGACTTGCTTACGACGAGCAGTACTTC
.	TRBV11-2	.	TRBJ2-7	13	CASSSAPSIEQYF	TGTGCCAGCAGCTCCGCGCCTTCGATTGAGCAGTACTTC
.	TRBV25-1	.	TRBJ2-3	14	CASGRQGETDTQYF	TGTGCCAGCGGTCGACAAGGCGAAACAGATACGCAGTATTTT
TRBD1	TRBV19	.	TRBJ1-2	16	CASSIGGDRTIYGYTF	TGTGCCAGTAGTATAGGGGGGGACAGAACCATCTATGGCTACACCTTC
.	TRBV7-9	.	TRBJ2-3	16	CASSLLDGKSTDTQYF	TGTGCCAGCAGCTTACTCGACGGGAAAAGCACAGATACGCAGTATTTT
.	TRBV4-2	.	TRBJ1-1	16	CASSQDSGQMNTEAFF	TGTGCCAGCAGCCAAGATTCGGGACAAATGAACACTGAAGCTTTCTTT
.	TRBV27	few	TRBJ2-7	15	CASSLKVGGAYEQYF	TGTGCCAGCAGTTTAAAGGTTGGCGGGGCCTACGAGCAGTACTTC
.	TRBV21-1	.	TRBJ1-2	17	CASSKTIWRTGGRGYTF	TGTGCCAGCAGCAAAACGATTTGGCGGACAGGGGGTCGTGGCTACACCTTC
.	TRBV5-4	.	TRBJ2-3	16	CASSRGDSRGSVEQYF	TGTGCCAGCAGCAGAGGGGACTCCCGAGGGTCGGTCGAGCAGTATTTT
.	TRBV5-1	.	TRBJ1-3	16	CASSLESGTSGNTIYF	TGCGCCAGCAGCTTGGAGTCAGGGACTTCTGGAAACACCATATATTTT
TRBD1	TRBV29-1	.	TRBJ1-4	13	CSVGGTGQEKLFF	TGCAGCGTTGGGGGGACAGGGCAAGAAAAACTGTTTTTT
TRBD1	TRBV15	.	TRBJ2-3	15	CATSTRQGIADTQYF	TGTGCCACCAGCACACGACAGGGTATCGCAGATACGCAGTATTTT
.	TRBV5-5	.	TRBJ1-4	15	CASSPGETTNEKLFF	TGTGCCAGCAGTCCAGGCGAAACAACTAATGAAAAACTGTTTTTT
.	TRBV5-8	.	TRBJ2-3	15	CASSPWGSATDTQYF	TGTGCCAGCAGCCCTTGGGGCAGCGCCACAGATACGCAGTATTTT
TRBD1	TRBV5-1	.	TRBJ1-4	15	CASSRLTGGNEKLFF	TGCGCCAGCAGCCGATTGACAGGGGGGAATGAAAAACTGTTTTTT
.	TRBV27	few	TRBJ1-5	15	CASSLSRLNNQPQHF	TGTGCCAGCAGTTTATCGAGACTCAACAATCAGCCCCAGCATTTT
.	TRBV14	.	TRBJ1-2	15	CASSPRTDSAYGYTF	TGTGCCAGCAGCCCCCGAACGGACAGCGCCTATGGCTACACCTTC
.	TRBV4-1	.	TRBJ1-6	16	CASSQVAGVDNSPLHF	TGCGCCAGCAGCCAAGTGGCGGGGGTCGATAATTCACCCCTCCACTTT
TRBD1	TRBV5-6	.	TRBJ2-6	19	CASSLAGTGGTSGANVLTF	TGTGCCAGCAGCTTGGCCGGGACAGGGGGCACCTCTGGGGCCAACGTCCTGACTTTC
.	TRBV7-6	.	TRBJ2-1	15	CASSLLQGGGGGQFF	TGTGCCAGCAGCTTACTCCAGGGAGGGGGAGGGGGGCAGTTCTTC
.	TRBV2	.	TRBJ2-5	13	CASPRLTQETQYF	TGTGCCAGCCCCCGCTTGACACAAGAGACCCAGTACTTC
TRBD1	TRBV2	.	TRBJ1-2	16	CASRENNVDRVYGYTF	TGTGCCAGCAGAGAAAATAACGTCGACAGGGTCTATGGCTACACCTTC
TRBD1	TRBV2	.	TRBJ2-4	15	CASRRTGRAKNIQYF	TGTGCCAGCAGGAGGACAGGGAGGGCCAAAAACATTCAGTACTTC